The 22 T cell receptor beta chains presented below share a single source sample, sequenced in a study of blood T cell repertoires in COVID-19. Libraries were prepared by immunoSEQ multiplex PCR; TCRdb keeps only in-frame clonotypes and omits some of them. The sample includes a few hundred thousand clones, about four fifths of them seen just once. The sample was PBMCs or T cells enriched from blood (not recorded which). The receptors shown here come from a woman aged 45-65 years who had recovered from COVID-19.

The chain uses TRBV9 and TRBJ1-6; weak D call: TRBD1 (6 bases). Per germline, CDR1 SGDLS and CDR2 YYNGEE. The ends were cut back, 3 bases at V and 7 bases at J, with 11 bases in the middle. The CDR3 contains 14 residues. The CDR3 nucleotides read TGTGCCAGCAGCGAACAGGGACGGAATTCACCCCTCCACTTT. Amino acids: CASSEQGRNSPLHF. The whole variable domain, remainder taken from reference TRBV9 and TRBJ1-6, is DSGVTQTPKHLITATGQRVTLRCSPRSGDLSVYWYQQSLDQGLQFLIQYYNGEERAKGNILERFSAQQFPDLHSELNLSSLELGDSALYFCASSEQGRNSPLHFGNGTRLTVT.

The rearrangement links TRBV4-1 to TRBJ1-1, with no clear D. CDR1 and CDR2 from the germline V gene are MGHRA and YSYEKL. Deletions cut 1 base from V and 4 bases from J, with 22 bases between. This CDR3 is built from 18 residues. Here the CDR3 DNA reads TGCGCCAGCAGCCAAGTAAGCTGGGCTTCAGGTGCGCGCACTGAAGCTTTCTTT. This codes for CASSQVSWASGARTEAFF.

The genes are TRBV28 and TRBJ2-1; D gene ambiguous. CDR3 length equals 14 residues. Trimming cost V 6 bases and J 6 bases, with 15 bases left between them. Germline loops: CDR1 MDHEN, CDR2 SYDVKM. The CDR3 here is CASRHRTPLNEQFF. CDR3 sequence (DNA): TGTGCCAGCAGACATCGCACCCCCCTCAATGAGCAGTTCTTC.

This clone showed up just a few times. The chain links TRBV20-1 to TRBJ1-1; D perhaps matches TRBD1 (6 bases). The germline gives CDR1 DFQATT, CDR2 SNEGSKA (reference sequence). Between the trimmed V and J ends, which lost 4 bases and 12 bases, there was a span of 15 bases. This CDR3 spans 11 amino acids. CDR3: CSAKWDKFTFF. The CDR3 bases are TGCAGTGCTAAGTGGGACAAATTTACTTTCTTT.

The chain employs TRBV10-3 and TRBJ1-6, with D hard to call. Trimming pared 4 bases from V and 4 bases from J, leaving 5 bases between. The CDR3 is 13 residues long. Per the germline V gene, CDR1 is ENHRY and CDR2 is SYGVKD. CDR3 residues: CAISAGYNSPLHF. CDR3 nucleotides: TGTGCCATCAGTGCAGGATATAATTCACCCCTCCACTTT.

This clone has just one count. The rearrangement links TRBV4-1 to TRBJ1-4, with D unresolved. This CDR3 has 13 amino acids. CDR1 is MGHRA, CDR2 YSYEKL, per germline. V lost 0 bases, J lost 7 bases, and 6 bases lay in between. DNA for the CDR3: TGCGCCAGCAGCCAAGATGCGTTTGAAAAACTGTTTTTT. This encodes CASSQDAFEKLFF.

The chain employs TRBV6-1 and TRBJ1-1; possible D gene TRBD1, 5 bases. Germline V gene lookup returns CDR1 MNHNS and CDR2 SASEGT. This CDR3 region has 13 residues. V dropped 2 bases and J dropped 4 bases, with 8 bases sitting between them. The CDR3 is CASSEIGGTEAFF. Written as DNA, the CDR3 is TGTGCCAGCAGTGAAATCGGGGGCACTGAAGCTTTCTTT.

The chain carries TRBV7-9 and TRBJ1-2, with D possibly being TRBD1 (6 bases). The CDR3 length is 14 residues. Germline-derived CDR1 and CDR2 are SEHNR and FQNEAQ (reference sequence). V was pared by 3 bases and J by 4 bases, with 12 bases between. The CDR3 sequence: CASSFNSDSYGYTF. The CDR3 coding sequence is TGTGCCAGCAGCTTTAATTCGGACAGCTATGGCTACACCTTC.

In nucleotides, the CDR3 is TGTGCCAGCAGCTCCGCCTTCCGGGGGATTGGCAATGAGCAGTTCTTC. Amino acid sequence: CASSSAFRGIGNEQFF. V and J are TRBV5-6 and TRBJ2-1, with D perhaps matching TRBD2 (6 bases). Germline lookup yields CDR1 SGHDT and CDR2 YYEEEE. The CDR3 runs to 16 residues. Trimming left V 3 bases short and J 6 bases short, with 19 bases between.

V is TRBV15 and J is TRBJ2-5, with 7 bases matching TRBD1. CDR1 LNHNV and CDR2 YYDKDF come from the germline V gene (reference sequence). CDR3 length equals 16 residues. Trimming at V came to 0 bases and at J to 4 bases, leaving 8 bases not matched to a gene. CDR3 sequence (DNA): TGTGCCACCAGCAGAGAGCTGACAGGGAAGGGAGAGACCCAGTACTTC. It encodes CATSRELTGKGETQYF.

The chain joins TRBV5-1 to TRBJ1-4, with D unresolved. This CDR3 region has 13 residues. Trimming shortened V by 0 bases and J by 6 bases, and 6 bases separated the two germline ends. The germline CDR1 and CDR2 sequences are SGHRS and YFSETQ. CDR3 region: CASSLGTDEKLFF. The CDR3, as DNA: TGCGCCAGCAGCTTGGGTACAGATGAAAAACTGTTTTTT.

This clone was found once. The chain is built from TRBV6-9 and TRBJ2-3; 7 bases map to TRBD2. The ends lost 3 bases at V and 4 bases at J; junction bases unmatched: 4. Per germline, CDR1 MNHGY and CDR2 SVAAGI. The CDR3 contains 14 residues. In DNA, the CDR3 is TGTGCCAGCAGTTACCCGGGAGGCGCAGATACGCAGTATTTT. As protein: CASSYPGGADTQYF.

J is TRBJ2-5 and V is TRBV5-6; TRBD1 might be the D (6 bases). The CDR3 consists of 14 residues. Germline V lookup: CDR1 SGHDT, CDR2 YYEEEE. V lost 5 bases and J lost 2, with 13 bases in between. CDR3: CASSYQGTQETQYF. As DNA, the CDR3 is TGTGCCAGCAGTTACCAGGGGACACAAGAGACCCAGTACTTC.

The V and J genes are TRBV28 and TRBJ1-2; unclear D gene. The V gene lost 6 bases and the J gene lost 4 bases, with 9 bases spanning the gap. In germline, CDR1 is MDHEN, CDR2 SYDVKM. The CDR3 has 12 residues. As DNA, the CDR3 is TGTGCCAGCAGCCCGACAATCTATGGCTACACCTTC. It yields the protein CASSPTIYGYTF.

This chain links TRBV20-1 with TRBJ1-4; D is unresolved. The germline V gene has CDR1 DFQATT and CDR2 SNEGSKA (reference sequence). The V end was cut by 0 bases, the J end by 8 bases, with 4 bases between. The CDR3 runs to 11 residues. The CDR3 spells CSARDMEKLFF. DNA of the CDR3: TGCAGTGCTAGAGATATGGAAAAACTGTTTTTT.

This sequence joins TRBV4-3 and TRBJ2-1; 12 nucleotides agree with TRBD2. The germline CDR1 and CDR2 sequences are LGHNA and YSLEER. The trim removed 0 bases at V and 12 bases at J, leaving 3 bases unmatched. This CDR3 spans 14 amino acids. The DNA of the CDR3 is TGCGCCAGCAGCCAAGAGGCACTAGCGGGGGGGCAGTTCTTC. As protein: CASSQEALAGGQFF.

This chain connects TRBV7-6 to TRBJ2-1, with D maybe TRBD2 (6 bases). From germline, CDR1 is SGHVS and CDR2 FNYEAQ. Trimming removed 5 bases from V and 3 bases from J, with 17 bases in between. This CDR3 has 16 residues. The CDR3 bases are TGTGCCAGCAGCCTAAACACCGGGACTGGCTACAATGAGCAGTTCTTC. Translation gives CASSLNTGTGYNEQFF.

The chain recombines TRBV19 with TRBJ1-5; TRBD1 matches at 10 bases. This CDR3 comprises 16 residues. The V gene end was trimmed by 3 bases and the J gene end by 4 bases; junction bases not matched to a gene: 6. The germline gives CDR1 LNHDA, CDR2 SQIVND (reference sequence). CDR3 DNA: TGTGCCAGTAGTATCGACAGACAGGGGGCAAATCAGCCCCAGCATTTT. Translated: CASSIDRQGANQPQHF.

This clone is a singleton in its sample. The chain joins TRBV4-2 to TRBJ1-6; 7 bases align to TRBD1. With V trimmed by 4 bases and J by 6 bases, 9 bases remained unmatched. Germline loops: CDR1 LGHNA, CDR2 YNFKEQ. The CDR3 extends over 16 amino acids. For the CDR3, the DNA is TGTGCCAGCAGCCTAGAGGAGACAGGGCGTAATTCACCCCTCCACTTT. Its protein is CASSLEETGRNSPLHF.

This clone occurred once. The chain has TRBV6-2 or TRBV6-3 and TRBJ1-2, with 7 bases aligning to TRBD1. Looked up from germline, CDR1 is MNHEY and CDR2 is SVGEGT. The V segment lost 5 bases and the J segment 8 bases; nucleotides outside the gene matches: 8. The CDR3 length is 13 residues. In DNA form, the CDR3 reads TGTGCCAGCAGTCGGGACAGCGGGGGAGGCTACACCTTC. This encodes CASSRDSGGGYTF.

This clone came up a few times. The rearrangement joins TRBV10-3 to TRBJ1-1; no firm D call. V dropped 8 bases and J dropped 1 base, with 11 bases sitting between them. Germline-derived CDR1 and CDR2 are ENHRY and SYGVKD. The CDR3 totals 13 residues. DNA for the CDR3: TGTGCCATCTCCCGACAACAGAACACTGAAGCTTTCTTT. As protein: CAISRQQNTEAFF.

The chain recombines TRBV5-5 with TRBJ1-1; no clear D gene. The CDR3 spans 13 residues. V was trimmed by 1 base and J by 5 bases, leaving 9 bases between them. Per germline, CDR1 SGHKS and CDR2 YYEKEE (reference sequence). The CDR3 DNA follows: TGTGCCAGCAGCTTGATCCCTGCGACTGAAGCTTTCTTT. The encoded protein is CASSLIPATEAFF.